The entry that follows covers one T cell receptor (beta chain) sequence. The sample holds other DNA sequences that translate to the same CDR3. In the source study's methods: For nucleated cells, counts were estimated from reference gene primer amplification. The repertoire was sequenced with immunoSEQ multiplex PCR; TCRdb's copy has only in-frame clones and lacks some. V and J calls and clone size follow that table, whereas D and trimming were derived from the DNA. The sample shows roughly 92,000 clones, approximately 86% of them seen only once. This sample is part of a study of blood T cell repertoires in COVID-19. As for the study in general: Acute and convalescent COVID-19 samples came from the United States, Italy and Spain.

CDR3 size: 11 residues. Trimming stripped 3 bases from V and 5 bases from J, with 4 bases between. V gene TRBV12-3 or TRBV12-4 combines with J gene TRBJ2-5, with D unclear. The sequencing sample was made of peripheral blood. The TCR was taken from a man aged 50 to 59 with acute or convalescent COVID-19. CDR3 sequence: CASSFSETQYF. The CDR3 region has the DNA TGTGCCAGCAGTTTCTCCGAGACCCAGTACTTC.